This TCR beta chain stems from a study of blood T cell repertoires in COVID-19 (TCRdb year 2020). About the full investigation: Samples covering the acute and convalescent phases of COVID-19 were provided by collaborators in the United States, Italy and Spain. The material from the prospective study consisted of cDNA or gDNA derived from T cells, B-cell-depleted T cells, or PBMCs. Deeply sampled blood TCRbeta repertoires from subjects exposed to, actively infected with, or recovered from COVID-19 were included in the dataset. The repertoires were released in a freely available public database intended as a resource for research on the immune response to SARS-CoV-2. Samples were obtained from the ongoing ImmuneRACE study (first 160 participants) and from about 1,300 subjects provided by 6 global collaborators. Nearly every sample came with metadata listing a de-identified subject ID, COVID-19 status, age in years and sex. Where HLA class I and class II types were available, the types were taken from metadata supplied by the sample provider, not from assay-based typing. Study-level results and caveats: The quantity of clinical and demographic metadata differed by source and by participant and was supplied without curation.

V was cut back by 3 bases and J by 8 bases, leaving a gap of 13 bases between them. CDR1 and CDR2 are drawn from the germline V gene: SGHTA, FQGNSA. From the cysteine through the phenylalanine, the CDR3 covers 13 amino acids. The entry retains the CDR3 DNA only, 39 bases that are in frame from base 1. TCRbeta CDR3 regions were amplified from genomic DNA by means of the immunoSEQ Assay, a bias-controlled multiplex PCR. In the authors' own workflow: Within the assay, amplification of reference gene primers was used to estimate how many nucleated cells each sample contained. To quantify the absolute abundance of each unique TCRbeta CDR3 rearrangement, sequence reads were collapsed and filtered. For each sample, productive Simpson clonality was calculated as the square root of Simpson's diversity index over productive rearrangements. TCRdb provides this immuneACCESS table in a form limited to in-frame rearrangements. Some clones are lacking; in checked studies, under half of them reflect an unresolved V gene, and why the rest are absent is not known. From that table come the V and J calls and clone size; the DNA was used to work out D and trimming. The table for this sample lists 150,000 or so clones; 80% to 95% of them were counted only once. The ten largest clones capture roughly 5% of the sample.

With respect to this clone: Its antigen is currently not known. No base qualities exist here, and no much larger clone lies one base off it.

Collaborating institutions collected whole blood in K2EDTA tubes following their own protocols. For TCRbeta analysis, collaborators shipped samples in one of three forms: frozen whole blood, isolated PBMCs, or DNA extracted from either of those sample types. The clonotype was recovered from a woman between 45 and 65 years old with acute or convalescent COVID-19. The chain is made from TRBV7-2 and TRBJ1-2; matching of 6 bases hints at TRBD1 as the D gene. The specimen sequenced was peripheral blood. At the DNA level, the sequence is TGTGCCAGCAGCTTTACAGGGTCAGGCGGCTACACCTTC. Translated, this is CASSFTGSGGYTF.